A selection of T cell receptor beta chains follows, all from one sample in a study of blood T cell repertoires in COVID-19. Libraries were prepared by immunoSEQ multiplex PCR; TCRdb keeps only in-frame clonotypes and omits some of them. The sample consists of about 200,000 clones, roughly 85% of them appearing once. The specimen was PBMCs or T cells enriched from blood (not recorded which). These receptors all come from a man aged 40-55 years who had recovered from COVID-19. Both conserved end residues are part of each CDR3. D genes are given only for firm matches. Not every row has a clone size; where given, it reads once, few, many or a size class.

v_gene	abundance	d_gene	j_gene	CDR3aa	CDR3nt
TRBV11-2	once	NA	TRBJ1-1	CASSKDGASDTEAFF	TGTGCCAGCAGCAAAGATGGGGCCTCGGACACTGAAGCTTTCTTT
TRBV7-2	NA	NA	TRBJ2-3	CASRQTQSTDTQYF	TGTGCCAGCAGACAAACCCAGAGCACAGATACGCAGTATTTT
TRBV19	NA	NA	TRBJ1-1	CASSKGATRATEAFF	TGTGCCAGTAGTAAAGGGGCCACCCGGGCCACTGAAGCTTTCTTT
TRBV6-5	NA	TRBD2	TRBJ2-5	CASSYSYPSGFETQYF	TGTGCCAGCAGTTACTCCTACCCTAGCGGGTTTGAGACCCAGTACTTC
TRBV29-1	NA	NA	TRBJ2-7	CSAYYAYEQYF	TGCAGCGCTTACTATGCCTACGAGCAGTACTTC
TRBV30	NA	TRBD1	TRBJ2-1	CAGRDSYNEQFF	TGTGCCGGCCGGGACAGTTACAATGAGCAGTTCTTC
TRBV7-8	once	TRBD1	TRBJ1-2	CASSSTGNGYTF	TGTGCCAGCAGCTCGACAGGGAACGGCTACACCTTC
TRBV6-1	NA	NA	TRBJ1-5	CASSEGTVQPQHF	TGTGCCAGCAGTGAAGGGACAGTCCAGCCCCAGCATTTT
TRBV3-1/TRBV3-2	NA	TRBD2	TRBJ2-5	CASSLQGRLAGGLETQYF	TGTGCCAGCAGCTTACAGGGGAGACTAGCGGGAGGTTTAGAGACCCAGTACTTC
TRBV18	NA	NA	TRBJ1-1	CASSTTVNTEAFF	TGTGCCAGCTCCACCACAGTGAACACTGAAGCTTTCTTT
TRBV19	NA	TRBD1	TRBJ2-7	CASSTRTGGTYEQYF	TGTGCCAGTAGTACAAGGACAGGGGGCACCTACGAGCAGTACTTC
TRBV7-3	NA	TRBD1	TRBJ2-2	CASSLSGTGRAGELFF	TGTGCCAGCAGCTTATCCGGGACAGGTCGGGCCGGGGAGCTGTTTTTT
TRBV14	once	TRBD1	TRBJ2-7	CASSQEGGWSYEQYF	TGTGCCAGCAGCCAAGAAGGGGGCTGGTCCTACGAGCAGTACTTC
TRBV6-5	NA	NA	TRBJ1-5	CASSYSSGNNQPQHF	TGTGCCAGCAGTTACTCGTCAGGGAACAATCAGCCCCAGCATTTT
TRBV5-4	once	TRBD2	TRBJ2-7	CASSLGTSGIEQYF	TGTGCCAGCAGCCTGGGGACTAGCGGAATTGAGCAGTACTTC
TRBV19	once	NA	TRBJ2-7	CASSLTRSYEQYF	TGTGCCAGTAGTCTCACTAGATCCTACGAGCAGTACTTC
TRBV28	once	NA	TRBJ2-7	CASSPGAYEQYF	TGTGCCAGCAGTCCCGGAGCCTACGAGCAGTACTTC
TRBV5-5	NA	TRBD1	TRBJ1-1	CASSFGTGGTEAFF	TGTGCCAGCAGCTTCGGGACAGGGGGCACTGAAGCTTTCTTT
TRBV12-5	NA	TRBD1	TRBJ1-5	CASGSGTGGNQPQHF	TGTGCTAGTGGTTCCGGGACAGGTGGCAATCAGCCCCAGCATTTT